This T cell receptor beta chain originates from a study of shared clonotypes between healthy human individuals (dated by TCRdb to between 2020 and 2021). Some background on the complete study: The cohort comprised a couple of women and three men aged 18 to 49 years. For each donor, CD4 naive and CD4 memory were each given three plates, CD8 naive was given two plates, and CD8 memory was given one plate. Blood TCR repertoires of five healthy adults were deeply sequenced to estimate repertoire size and the extent of clonotype sharing between individuals. Libraries were prepared and TCR repertoires were sequenced by different laboratories using diverse techniques, in order to increase sequencing depth and limit assay-specific biases. Each donor's leukapheresis produced roughly between roughly 0.85 and 10 billion PBMCs.

In the case of this clone: The antigen it binds to is not known. No base qualities exist here, and no much larger clone lies one base off it.

Broad study findings and their caveats: Rarefaction of sorted-subset datasets indicated incomplete sequencing despite the large sequencing depth. Pairwise subsampling indicated that sequencing depth was expected to affect the degree of clonotype sharing among donors. Sampling was restricted to blood, and TCR repertoires in tissue are likely to differ from TCR repertoires in blood. Because the study included only a small number of donors, the genetic and exposure-history diversity represented was limited. Clonotypes shared by all four sorted-subset donors showed higher generation probabilities than non-shared clonotypes. Naive subsets generally had larger estimated clonotype richness than memory subsets did. Sharing across several donors was observed for around 5% of naive CD4, over 3% of naive CD8, 2.3% of memory CD4, and around 0.4% of memory CD8 clonotypes.

The CDR3 runs 14 residues from the cysteine to the phenylalanine. Of all the DNA, just the CDR3 is kept, 42 bases in frame from base 1. CDR1 and CDR2 (MNHNS, SASEGT) derive from the germline V gene. V was cut back by 4 bases and J by 8 bases, leaving a gap of 14 bases between them. Using the deep immunoSEQ assay, multiplex PCR amplified TCR CDR3 regions from genomic DNA. Extracted genomic DNA from each cell subset was spread evenly across all wells of several immunoSEQ 96-well plates, with each plate serving as a replicate. For sorted subsets, each replicate PCR was loaded with approximately 200 ng genomic DNA, equivalent to some 31,000 T cell genomes. Purified libraries were measured with a Qubit 3.0 fluorometer, size-checked on a Bioanalyzer 2100, and measured again with the KAPA Library Quantification kit. Each immunoSEQ 96-well plate was sequenced on its own single-read 150-cycle Illumina NextSeq 550 flow cell. For the original study's pipeline: Because the immunoSEQ output included only junctional sequences and no quality scores, the filtering could not be the same as the filtering used for full-length reads. Sequences were annotated with PyIR, a Python wrapper for IgBLAST v1.9, using IMGT germline references to assign V/J genes and CDR3. Reads were removed for weak V/J assignments (E-value above 1e-6), missing CDR3, stop codons, out-of-frame junctions, or ambiguous translated residues. V3J clonotypes were defined by identical inferred V gene, J gene, and CDR3 amino acid sequence. To compute the percentage overlap between repertoires, the number of shared unique clonotypes was divided by the size of the smaller repertoire. Three approaches were used to assess repertoire richness: RTK rarefaction, the Chao1 estimator, and Recon v2.1 estimates of unobserved clonotypes. Generation probabilities for all TCRbeta clonotypes obtained by the gDNA method from a handful of donors were computed using OLGA. TCRdb took this table from immuneACCESS and kept in-frame rearrangements with V and J called. Such tables lack part of the clones; where checked against another copy, unresolved V genes explain under half of the gap, and the rest is unexplained. Clone size and the V and J calls come from that table; the DNA yielded D and trimming. Recorded for this sample are around 200,000 clones; approximately 95% of them occurred a single time. Of the sample, 0.067% is held by the ten largest clones.

Healthy HIV-negative adults with no recently reported acute infections or vaccinations were included as donors. All donors were Caucasian adults living in Nashville, Tennessee, USA. Magnetic negative selection was used to enrich CD4+ T cells, after which naive cells were positively selected on CD45RA and the negative fraction became the memory subset. After blood collection by leukapheresis, PBMCs were isolated using Ficoll-Histopaque density gradient centrifugation and then cryopreserved in the vapor phase of liquid nitrogen. Analytical flow cytometry was used to check the purity and quantity of every magnetically sorted T cell population. Each sorted fraction had its genomic DNA isolated and then quantified by UV absorbance on a Nanodrop 2000c.

The TCR comes from a woman younger than 45 in good health. The specimen sequenced was naive CD4+ T cells sorted from blood. The cell subset or site label for this specimen denotes: CD45RA+ positively selected. Rearrangement joined TRBV6-1 to TRBJ1-4; the D gene is not confidently resolved. CDR3 sequence: CASSVMVDSEKLFF. The base sequence is TGTGCCAGCAGTGTTATGGTGGACTCGGAAAAACTGTTTTTT.